The rows below give T cell receptor beta chains drawn from one sample of a study of Ad26.COV2.S vaccination and SARS-CoV-2 variants. Data came from immunoSEQ multiplex PCR; TCRdb stores just in-frame clones and leaves some out. The sample yields about 320,000 clones, almost 90% seen once. Sequencing used peripheral blood, obtained in a trial of Ad26.COV2.S vaccine versus placebo. The receptors originated from a person aged 18-60 years who received the Ad26.COV2.S COVID-19 vaccine or a placebo. The CDR3 runs from the conserved cysteine through the conserved F or W. Each record gives: V gene, clone size, D gene, J gene, CDR3 protein, CDR3 DNA. D genes are given only for firm matches. Clone size is not always given. Where it is, it says once, few, many or a class for expanded clones.

V: TRBV2
size: NA
D: TRBD1
J: TRBJ1-1
CDR3: CASRVTGTGYPNTEAFF
DNA: TGTGCCAGCAGAGTAACCGGGACAGGGTATCCGAACACTGAAGCTTTCTTT

V: TRBV6-5
size: NA
D: NA
J: TRBJ1-2
CDR3: CASGKGPYGYTF
DNA: TGTGCCAGCGGAAAGGGGCCGTATGGCTACACCTTC

V: TRBV24-1
size: NA
D: NA
J: TRBJ2-1
CDR3: CATSDSDEQFF
DNA: TGTGCCACCAGTGACTCGGATGAGCAGTTCTTC

V: TRBV5-4
size: NA
D: TRBD1
J: TRBJ1-6
CDR3: CATTGTDNSPLHF
DNA: TGTGCCACTACCGGGACAGATAATTCACCCCTCCACTTT

V: TRBV21-1
size: NA
D: NA
J: TRBJ1-2
CDR3: CASSKGRVAFLLPGYGYTF
DNA: TGTGCCAGCAGCAAAGGCAGGGTAGCGTTCCTCCTTCCGGGTTATGGCTACACCTTC

V: TRBV6-5
size: NA
D: TRBD1
J: TRBJ1-2
CDR3: CASSSLRGDGYTF
DNA: TGTGCCAGCAGCTCCCTCAGGGGGGATGGCTACACCTTC

V: TRBV27
size: NA
D: NA
J: TRBJ1-1
CDR3: CASSLTGTPEAFF
DNA: TGTGCCAGCAGCCTAACAGGGACCCCTGAAGCTTTCTTT

V: TRBV5-6
size: NA
D: NA
J: TRBJ1-2
CDR3: CASSLQGPYPILTF
DNA: TGTGCCAGCAGCTTACAGGGCCCCTACCCTATTCTCACCTTC

V: TRBV5-1
size: once
D: TRBD1
J: TRBJ1-1
CDR3: CASDPQTGSGTEAFF
DNA: TGCGCCAGTGACCCCCAGACAGGGAGCGGCACTGAAGCTTTCTTT

V: TRBV19
size: NA
D: TRBD2
J: TRBJ2-3
CDR3: CASSIPRTSGNTDTQYF
DNA: TGTGCCAGTAGTATCCCCCGGACTAGCGGGAACACAGATACGCAGTATTTT

V: TRBV18
size: NA
D: NA
J: TRBJ2-2
CDR3: CASSLRFNVQADGELFF
DNA: TGTGCCAGCTCACTCCGTTTTAATGTTCAGGCGGACGGGGAGCTGTTTTTT

V: TRBV4-3
size: NA
D: NA
J: TRBJ1-1
CDR3: CASSLSTGSNTEAFF
DNA: TGCGCCAGCAGCCTTTCAACAGGCTCGAACACTGAAGCTTTCTTT

V: TRBV5-1
size: NA
D: TRBD1
J: TRBJ1-1
CDR3: CASSFSPQGALMNTEAFF
DNA: TGCGCCAGCAGCTTTTCCCCCCAGGGGGCGTTGATGAACACTGAAGCTTTCTTT

V: TRBV5-4
size: NA
D: NA
J: TRBJ1-2
CDR3: CASSLYRLLNYGYTF
DNA: TGTGCCAGCAGCTTGTATCGCCTTCTTAACTATGGCTACACCTTC

V: TRBV5-8
size: NA
D: TRBD1
J: TRBJ1-5
CDR3: CASSFVDRAIQPQHF
DNA: TGTGCCAGCAGCTTCGTAGACAGGGCCATTCAGCCCCAGCATTTT

V: TRBV18
size: NA
D: NA
J: TRBJ2-1
CDR3: CASSPPLLGGSSYNEQFF
DNA: TGTGCCAGCTCACCACCTCTACTGGGAGGTAGCTCCTACAATGAGCAGTTCTTC

V: TRBV7-2
size: NA
D: NA
J: TRBJ2-2
CDR3: CASSGERYTGELFF
DNA: TGTGCCAGCAGCGGAGAACGGTATACCGGGGAGCTGTTTTTT

V: TRBV27
size: NA
D: NA
J: TRBJ2-1
CDR3: CASSPTRRGYNEQFF
DNA: TGTGCCAGCAGTCCGACGAGAAGGGGATACAATGAGCAGTTCTTC

V: TRBV19
size: once
D: NA
J: TRBJ1-2
CDR3: CASSMDQRYVGYTF
DNA: TGTGCCAGTAGTATGGATCAGCGTTATGTGGGCTACACCTTC

V: TRBV27
size: NA
D: NA
J: TRBJ1-6
CDR3: CASSPPLNNSPLHF
DNA: TGTGCCAGCAGCCCTCCTCTTAATAATTCACCCCTCCACTTT

V: TRBV5-1
size: NA
D: NA
J: TRBJ2-5
CDR3: CASSSGGLAGTSGTQYF
DNA: TGCGCCAGCAGCTCTGGAGGTCTGGCGGGAACCTCTGGGACCCAGTACTTC

V: TRBV18
size: NA
D: TRBD1
J: TRBJ1-4
CDR3: CASSPSAGGQEKLFF
DNA: TGTGCCAGCTCACCATCAGCAGGGGGCCAAGAAAAACTGTTTTTT

V: TRBV18
size: NA
D: NA
J: TRBJ2-1
CDR3: CASSPSWGHTVNEQFF
DNA: TGTGCCAGCTCCCCCTCCTGGGGACATACCGTCAATGAGCAGTTCTTC

V: TRBV6-5
size: NA
D: TRBD1
J: TRBJ2-7
CDR3: CASRPKDRFPYEQYF
DNA: TGTGCCAGCAGACCCAAGGACAGGTTCCCCTACGAGCAGTACTTC

V: TRBV27
size: NA
D: NA
J: TRBJ1-2
CDR3: CASTPRGQSYGYTF
DNA: TGTGCCAGCACCCCCCGGGGGCAGAGCTATGGCTACACCTTC

V: TRBV11-2
size: NA
D: NA
J: TRBJ1-4
CDR3: CASSRGGHTNEKLFF
DNA: TGTGCCAGCAGCCGCGGGGGGCACACTAATGAAAAACTGTTTTTT

V: TRBV4-3
size: once
D: NA
J: TRBJ2-7
CDR3: CASSQVRIGEQYF
DNA: TGCGCCAGCAGCCAAGTTCGAATCGGCGAGCAGTACTTC

V: TRBV2
size: NA
D: NA
J: TRBJ1-3
CDR3: CASSGPGAGNTIYF
DNA: TGTGCCAGCAGTGGGCCCGGCGCTGGAAACACCATATATTTT

V: TRBV5-8
size: NA
D: TRBD1
J: TRBJ1-1
CDR3: CASSLGTTGGGHVTEAFF
DNA: TGTGCCAGCAGCTTGGGGACCACAGGGGGAGGGCATGTCACTGAAGCTTTCTTT

V: TRBV13
size: NA
D: TRBD2
J: TRBJ2-1
CDR3: CASSQGSGGVSYNEQFF
DNA: TGTGCCAGCAGCCAAGGTAGCGGGGGAGTCTCCTACAATGAGCAGTTCTTC

V: TRBV18
size: NA
D: NA
J: TRBJ2-5
CDR3: CASSPGRAQETQYF
DNA: TGTGCCAGCTCACCGGGAAGGGCCCAAGAGACCCAGTACTTC

V: TRBV19
size: NA
D: NA
J: TRBJ1-1
CDR3: CASSPLGVMRGEAFF
DNA: TGTGCCAGTAGTCCCCTCGGGGTTATGAGGGGTGAAGCTTTCTTT

V: TRBV5-1
size: few
D: TRBD2
J: TRBJ2-1
CDR3: CASGEGSYNEQFF
DNA: TGCGCCAGCGGGGAGGGCTCCTACAATGAGCAGTTCTTC

V: TRBV11-3
size: NA
D: TRBD2
J: TRBJ2-1
CDR3: CASSRTSGPNNEQFF
DNA: TGTGCCAGCAGCCGGACTAGCGGGCCAAACAATGAGCAGTTCTTC

V: TRBV3-1/TRBV3-2
size: NA
D: TRBD1
J: TRBJ1-2
CDR3: CASSVQGVRYGYTF
DNA: TGTGCCAGCAGCGTCCAGGGGGTTCGGTATGGCTACACCTTC

V: TRBV5-1
size: NA
D: TRBD2
J: TRBJ2-3
CDR3: CASSLLAGGTDTQYF
DNA: TGCGCCAGCAGTCTACTAGCGGGGGGCACAGATACGCAGTATTTT

V: TRBV7-9
size: NA
D: TRBD1
J: TRBJ1-2
CDR3: CASSLVDRGFYGYTF
DNA: TGTGCCAGCAGCTTAGTGGACAGGGGGTTCTATGGCTACACCTTC

V: TRBV7-8
size: NA
D: TRBD2
J: TRBJ2-1
CDR3: CASSKVGGGTYNEQFF
DNA: TGTGCCAGCAGCAAAGTGGGCGGGGGGACCTACAATGAGCAGTTCTTC

V: TRBV27
size: NA
D: TRBD2
J: TRBJ2-1
CDR3: CASNLGGGYNEQFF
DNA: TGTGCCAGCAACTTGGGGGGGGGTTACAATGAGCAGTTCTTC

V: TRBV6-5
size: NA
D: TRBD1
J: TRBJ1-2
CDR3: CASSSGQGMRYGYTF
DNA: TGTGCCAGCAGCTCAGGACAGGGAATGCGGTATGGCTACACCTTC

V: TRBV7-8
size: NA
D: TRBD1
J: TRBJ1-1
CDR3: CASSLAAGGWLGEAFF
DNA: TGTGCCAGCAGCTTAGCAGCAGGGGGTTGGCTCGGTGAAGCTTTCTTT

V: TRBV28
size: NA
D: TRBD1
J: TRBJ1-2
CDR3: CASSHTQTGTYGYTF
DNA: TGTGCCAGCAGCCATACTCAGACAGGGACCTATGGCTACACCTTC

V: TRBV9
size: NA
D: NA
J: TRBJ2-1
CDR3: CASSVEGYEQFF
DNA: TGTGCCAGCAGCGTAGAGGGATATGAGCAGTTCTTC

V: TRBV7-2
size: NA
D: NA
J: TRBJ1-1
CDR3: CASSLRGLGPEAFF
DNA: TGTGCCAGCAGCTTACGGGGGTTGGGGCCTGAAGCTTTCTTT

V: TRBV21-1
size: NA
D: NA
J: TRBJ2-1
CDR3: CASSKESGGETYNEQFF
DNA: TGTGCCAGCAGCAAAGAATCAGGGGGGGAGACCTACAATGAGCAGTTCTTC

V: TRBV2
size: NA
D: NA
J: TRBJ2-1
CDR3: CASLRWGNEQFF
DNA: TGTGCCAGCTTGAGATGGGGAAATGAGCAGTTCTTC

V: TRBV6-5
size: NA
D: NA
J: TRBJ1-2
CDR3: CASSYAGIDYGYTF
DNA: TGTGCCAGCAGTTACGCGGGCATCGACTATGGCTACACCTTC

V: TRBV9
size: NA
D: NA
J: TRBJ1-1
CDR3: CASSVRVGGTEAFF
DNA: TGTGCCAGCAGCGTACGAGTGGGAGGAACTGAAGCTTTCTTT

V: TRBV4-3
size: few
D: NA
J: TRBJ1-1
CDR3: CASSQEATGISEAFF
DNA: TGCGCCAGCAGCCAAGAAGCAACAGGTATCTCTGAAGCTTTCTTT

V: TRBV29-1
size: NA
D: NA
J: TRBJ1-3
CDR3: CSVEDVGRSSGNTIYF
DNA: TGCAGCGTTGAAGACGTGGGACGGAGCTCTGGAAACACCATATATTTT

V: TRBV10-1
size: NA
D: NA
J: TRBJ1-1
CDR3: CASSELQGEKAFF
DNA: TGCGCCAGCAGTGAGCTCCAGGGTGAAAAAGCTTTCTTT